This T cell receptor (beta chain) was retrieved from a study of spatial heterogeneity in lung cancer. Germline CDR1 and CDR2: GTSNPN and SVGIG (reference sequence). The trim removed 3 bases at V and 6 bases at J, leaving 5 bases unmatched. The CDR3 totals 12 residues. This clonotype has ten or more counts. TCRdb called the 5' RACE reads again in MiXCR, with one record for every CDR3 protein. The sample contains 9,000 to 13,000 distinct CDR3 sequences, roughly 24% of which appear only once. Time point meaning: sample taken at primary tumor resection. Whole RNA, which was extracted from tumor, nontumor lung tissue or frozen PBMC, was sequenced without any cell sorting.

This TCR was sampled from a female donor with early-stage non-small cell lung cancer. The specimen was PBMCs, collected at surgery. J is TRBJ2-7 and V is TRBV30; 7 nucleotides agree with TRBD1. As DNA, the CDR3 is TGTGCCTGGAGCGAGACAGGGAGCGAGCAGTACTTC. This encodes CAWSETGSEQYF.